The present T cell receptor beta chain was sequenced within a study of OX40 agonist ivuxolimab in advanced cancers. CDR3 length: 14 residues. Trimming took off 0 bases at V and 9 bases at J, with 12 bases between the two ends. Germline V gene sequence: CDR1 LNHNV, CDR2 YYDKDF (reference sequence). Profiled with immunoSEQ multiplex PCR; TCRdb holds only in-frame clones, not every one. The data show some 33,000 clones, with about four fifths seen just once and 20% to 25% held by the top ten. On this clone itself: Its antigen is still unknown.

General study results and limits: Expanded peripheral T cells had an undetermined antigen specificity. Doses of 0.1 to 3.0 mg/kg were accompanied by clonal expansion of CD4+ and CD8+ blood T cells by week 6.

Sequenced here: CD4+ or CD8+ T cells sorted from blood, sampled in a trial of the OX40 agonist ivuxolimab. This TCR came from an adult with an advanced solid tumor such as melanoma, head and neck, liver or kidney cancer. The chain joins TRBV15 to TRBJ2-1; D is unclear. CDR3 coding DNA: TGTGCCACCAGCAGAGATAACATGCTGTCTGAGCAGTTCTTC. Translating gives CATSRDNMLSEQFF.